Below are 21 T cell receptor beta chains sequenced from a single sample in a study of shared clonotypes between healthy human individuals. Using immunoSEQ multiplex PCR, the repertoire was profiled, and TCRdb retains in-frame clones only, with some absent. The sample contains hundreds of thousands of clones, approximately 79% of which appear only once. Sequencing was done on a sample of memory CD4+ T cells sorted from blood. Documented subset: CD45RA-negative fraction. The origin of the receptors is a woman in her twenties or thirties in good health.

This rearrangement joins TRBV21-1 to TRBJ1-5; TRBD1, the table's D call, lacks a check against the DNA. TRBV21-1 is assigned pseudogene status. The CDR3 totals 17 residues. The CDR3: CASSNCQGIWRNQPQHF. In nucleotides, the CDR3 is TGTGCCAGCAGCAATTGCCAGGGGATATGGCGCAATCAGCCCCAGCATTTT.

In this sample, this clone turned up a few times. The chain employs TRBV5-1 and TRBJ1-4, with D perhaps TRBD1 (5 bases). V was shortened by 2 bases and J by 10 bases, with 12 bases between the two germline ends. This CDR3 contains 13 residues. Germline-derived CDR1 and CDR2 are SGHRS and YFSETQ. The CDR3 nucleotides read TGCGCCAGCAGCTTCTACACTCAGGGAAAACTGTTTTTT. This translates into CASSFYTQGKLFF. Supplemented by reference TRBV5-1 and TRBJ1-4, the full variable domain reads KAGVTQTPRYLIKTRGQQVTLSCSPISGHRSVSWYQQTPGQGLQFLFEYFSETQRNKGNFPGRFSGRQFSNSRSEMNVSTLELGDSALYLCASSFYTQGKLFFGSGTQLSVL.

The chain uses TRBV6-1 and TRBJ1-2, with unresolved D. The CDR3 consists of 14 residues. Germline CDR1 is MNHNS and CDR2 is SASEGT. Trimming shortened V by 8 bases and J by 8 bases, and 21 bases separated the two germline ends. The DNA of the CDR3 is TGTGCCAGCCGGACTAGCGGCGGGGAAGAGGGCTACACCTTC. Its translation is CASRTSGGEEGYTF.

This chain joins TRBV5-5 and TRBJ2-6; 14 bases are a match to TRBD2. J was trimmed by 1 base and V by 4 bases; bases with no gene match: 7. This CDR3 is built from 19 residues. Looked up from germline, CDR1 is SGHKS and CDR2 is YYEKEE (reference sequence). The CDR3 DNA reads TGTGCCAGCAGCATCCGGGGACTAGCGGGAGTATCTGGGGCCAACGTCCTGACTTTC. Protein product: CASSIRGLAGVSGANVLTF.

This clone was observed a handful of times. The gene calls are TRBV7-3 and TRBJ1-1; D is possibly TRBD1 (5 bases). Germline V lookup: CDR1 SGHTA, CDR2 FQGTGA. The CDR3 loop spans 13 amino acids. Trimming cost V 6 bases and J 5 bases, with 13 bases left between them. The CDR3 DNA sequence: TGTGCCAGCAGGTATGGGGCGGCGACTGAAGCTTTCTTT. Protein: CASRYGAATEAFF.

As concerns this clone: Other DNA sequences of this sample code for an identical CDR3. V gene TRBV5-6 combines with J gene TRBJ2-3; D gene unclear. Per the germline V gene, CDR1 is SGHDT and CDR2 is YYEEEE. The CDR3 length is 14 residues. Trimming stripped 0 bases from V and 1 base from J, with 6 bases between. The CDR3 region is CASSLDRGTDTQYF. For the CDR3, the DNA is TGTGCCAGCAGCTTGGACCGGGGCACAGATACGCAGTATTTT. Full variable domain (outside the CDR3, taken from reference TRBV5-6 and TRBJ2-3): DAGVTQSPTHLIKTRGQQVTLRCSPKSGHDTVSWYQQALGQGPQFIFQYYEEEERQRGNFPDRFSGHQFPNYSSELNVNALLLGDSALYLCASSLDRGTDTQYFGPGTRLTVL.

The V and J genes are TRBV13 and TRBJ2-2; D might be TRBD1 (6 bases). CDR1 PRHDT and CDR2 FYEKMQ come from the germline V gene (reference sequence). Trimming left V 6 bases short and J 6 bases short, with 20 bases between. This CDR3 region has 16 residues. The CDR3 coding sequence is TGTGCCAGCAGTTCACGGACAGTCTCGGGTTCCGGGGAGCTGTTTTTT. This encodes CASSSRTVSGSGELFF.

The rearrangement uses TRBV5-4 and TRBJ2-4; TRBD2 matches at 7 bases. The V gene end was trimmed by 4 bases and the J gene end by 2 bases; junction bases not matched to a gene: 3. Germline V lookup: CDR1 SGHNT, CDR2 YYREEE (reference sequence). The CDR3 is made up of 14 amino acids. CDR3 sequence reads: CASSREGTKNIQYF. For the CDR3, the DNA is TGTGCCAGCAGCAGGGAGGGGACCAAAAACATTCAGTACTTC.

A single count supports this clone. The V and J genes are TRBV20-1 and TRBJ2-5; D gene ambiguous. This CDR3 contains 10 residues. Germline CDR1 and CDR2: DFQATT and SNEGSKA (reference sequence). V dropped 6 bases and J dropped 3 bases, with 5 bases sitting between them. In DNA, the CDR3 is TGCAGTGCACACAAAGAGACCCAGTACTTC. Amino acid sequence: CSAHKETQYF.

The CDR3 DNA is TGCGCCAGCAGCTCCGCTCCACAGGGTTTCTACAATGAGCAGTTCTTC. Amino acids: CASSSAPQGFYNEQFF. The genes are TRBV5-1 and TRBJ2-1; possible D gene TRBD1, 6 bases. The V and J ends lost 3 bases and 3 bases respectively, with 16 bases between them. The CDR3 spans 16 residues. The germline CDR1 and CDR2 sequences are SGHRS and YFSETQ.

The J gene is TRBJ1-1, the V gene TRBV9; no reliable D call. The V gene lost 3 bases and the J gene lost 2 bases, with 11 bases spanning the gap. CDR1 is SGDLS, CDR2 YYNGEE, per germline. CDR3 size: 14 residues. The CDR3, as DNA: TGTGCCAGCAGCGAAAGTCCGGGAAACACTGAAGCTTTCTTT. Its translation: CASSESPGNTEAFF.

To note about this clone: This same CDR3 is encoded by further DNA sequences in the sample. The genes are TRBV6-1 and TRBJ2-1; perhaps TRBD1 as D (6 bases). The CDR3 has 10 residues. Germline CDR1 reads MNHNS; CDR2 reads SASEGT. The V and J ends lost 8 bases and 8 bases respectively, with 7 bases between them. The CDR3 loop is CASGGDEQFF. The CDR3 nucleotides are TGTGCCAGCGGGGGCGATGAGCAGTTCTTC.

This chain joins TRBV6-1 and TRBJ1-1; D unresolved. Germline V gene data show CDR1 as MNHNS and CDR2 as SASEGT. V was trimmed by 6 bases and J by 2 bases, leaving 10 bases between them. The CDR3 runs to 13 residues. The CDR3 nucleotides read TGTGCCAGCAGCCCCGGTTTTAACACTGAAGCTTTCTTT. Its translation is CASSPGFNTEAFF.

The rearrangement links TRBV25-1 to TRBJ1-1; D is uncertain. The CDR3 runs 15 residues. Germline CDR1 reads MGHDK; CDR2 reads SYGVNS. V shed 1 base and J shed 8 bases, with 17 bases lying between them. CDR3: CASSEFESSVGEAFF. CDR3 in DNA: TGTGCCAGCAGTGAATTTGAGTCGTCGGTGGGGGAAGCTTTCTTT.

This clone was seen a single time. V gene TRBV5-5 combines with J gene TRBJ2-4, with TRBD1 identical over 7 bases. V gave up 6 bases and J gave up 16 bases; unmatched junction bases: 10. Germline CDR1 and CDR2: SGHKS and YYEKEE (reference sequence). CDR3 length equals 11 residues. CDR3 residues: CASNRDRVVYF. CDR3 sequence (DNA): TGTGCCAGCAACCGAGACAGGGTAGTATACTTC.

The chain's CDR3 is CASSEARDWGPEAFF. The CDR3 region has the DNA TGTGCCAGCAGTGAAGCAAGAGATTGGGGGCCCGAAGCTTTCTTT. This chain connects TRBV2 to TRBJ1-1, with D tentatively TRBD1 (6 bases). The CDR3 has 15 amino acids. Germline assignment: CDR1 SNHLY and CDR2 FYNNEI. Trimming took 0 bases from V and 8 from J, leaving 16 bases between them.

This sequence joins TRBV19 and TRBJ2-7; D might be TRBD2 (5 bases). Trimming removed 5 bases at V and 3 bases at J, with 11 bases between. Germline values: CDR1 LNHDA, CDR2 SQIVND (reference sequence). The CDR3 has 13 residues. As DNA, the CDR3 is TGTGCCAGTAGTTCCGACGGAGGCTACGAGCAGTACTTC. Its translation is CASSSDGGYEQYF. The whole variable domain, remainder taken from reference TRBV19 and TRBJ2-7, is DGGITQSPKYLFRKEGQNVTLSCEQNLNHDAMYWYRQDPGQGLRLIYYSQIVNDFQKGDIAEGYSVSREKKESFPLTVTSAQKNPTAFYLCASSSDGGYEQYFGPGTRLTVT.

The chain recombines TRBV29-1 with TRBJ1-3; TRBD1 might be the D (6 bases). This CDR3 has 17 residues. CDR1 is SQVTM, CDR2 ANQGSEA, per germline. The V and J ends lost 6 bases and 0 bases respectively, with 21 bases between them. This chain's CDR3 is CSVKVPDRHHSGNTIYF. Written as DNA, the CDR3 is TGCAGCGTCAAAGTACCAGACAGGCACCACTCTGGAAACACCATATATTTT. Based on the CDR3 plus reference TRBV29-1 and TRBJ1-3, the full variable domain is SAVISQKPSRDICQRGTSLTIQCQVDSQVTMMFWYRQQPGQSLTLIATANQGSEATYESGFVIDKFPISRPNLTFSTLTVSNMSPEDSSIYLCSVKVPDRHHSGNTIYFGEGSWLTVV.

The chain carries TRBV7-6 and TRBJ2-2; D remains ambiguous. Germline V CDR1 and CDR2: SGHVS, FNYEAQ. The CDR3 contains 13 residues. Trimming pared 1 base from V and 7 bases from J, leaving 7 bases between. CDR3 DNA: TGTGCCAGCAGCTTAGGCGGCTTCGGGGAGCTGTTTTTT. This encodes CASSLGGFGELFF.

The rearrangement joins TRBV5-1 to TRBJ2-5; TRBD2 aligns across 9 bases. Germline V CDR1 and CDR2: SGHRS, YFSETQ. The length of the CDR3 is 17 residues. V trimming: 2 bases; J trimming: 8 bases; junction bases outside the gene matches: 16. In DNA, the CDR3 is TGCGCCAGCAGCTTACGCGGATCAGCGGGAGGACGAGTTACCCAGTACTTC. It encodes CASSLRGSAGGRVTQYF.

The V call is TRBV7-9, the J call TRBJ2-1; 9 nucleotides agree with TRBD2. V was clipped by 1 base and J by 2 bases; unmatched bases: 12. The CDR3 is made up of 19 amino acids. Germline V gives CDR1 SEHNR, CDR2 FQNEAQ (reference sequence). In DNA form, the CDR3 reads TGTGCCAGCAGCTTAGGGCGCGGGAGGGCCTCTAGCACCTACAATGAGCAGTTCTTC. It translates to CASSLGRGRASSTYNEQFF.